The clone carrying this T cell receptor (beta chain) has only a few counts. Its specificity is unknown. This record belongs to a study of T cell repertoires in cytomegalovirus infection. The germline V gene encodes CDR1 LNHNV and CDR2 YYDKDF (reference sequence). V lost 0 bases and J lost 3; bases outside the gene matches: 4. CDR3 length equals 16 residues. Each CDR3 protein is one row after TCRdb ran MiXCR on the reads. Of about 150,000 distinct CDR3 sequences listed, 32% are singletons. The receptor was derived from a human donor in good health (CMV status not recorded). Some clones in this sample may be carry-over from other donors' samples. The source was CD8+ T cells from cultured PBMCs, collected from culture after CMV antigen stimulation. V gene TRBV15 combines with J gene TRBJ2-3, with TRBD1 identical over 9 bases. CDR3 in amino acids: CATSREMGQGTDTQYF. The CDR3 region has the DNA TGTGCCACCAGCAGAGAAATGGGACAGGGAACAGATACGCAGTATTTT.